The TCR beta chain under discussion was sequenced for a study of shared clonotypes between healthy human individuals. Study summary: Donor ages ranged 18 to 49 years: two women, a few men.

Method: immunoSEQ multiplex PCR; TCRdb's copy keeps in-frame clones and lacks some. The sample shows millions of clones, approximately 90% of them seen only once. This clone has just one count. CD4+ cell separation produced CD45RA+ naive and CD45RA-negative memory subsets. From germline, CDR1 is SEHNR and CDR2 FQNEAQ (reference sequence). The ends lost 8 bases at V and 0 bases at J; junction bases unmatched: 9. This CDR3 is built from 15 residues. This sequence originates from a man aged 18 to 30 in good health. The rearrangement links TRBV7-9 to TRBJ2-5, with 7 bases fitting TRBD1. Sequenced: naive CD4+ T cells sorted from blood. Stated subset: CD45RA+ positively selected. The CDR3 is CASERTGAYQETQYF. The CDR3 bases are TGTGCCAGCGAGAGGACAGGAGCGTACCAAGAGACCCAGTACTTC.